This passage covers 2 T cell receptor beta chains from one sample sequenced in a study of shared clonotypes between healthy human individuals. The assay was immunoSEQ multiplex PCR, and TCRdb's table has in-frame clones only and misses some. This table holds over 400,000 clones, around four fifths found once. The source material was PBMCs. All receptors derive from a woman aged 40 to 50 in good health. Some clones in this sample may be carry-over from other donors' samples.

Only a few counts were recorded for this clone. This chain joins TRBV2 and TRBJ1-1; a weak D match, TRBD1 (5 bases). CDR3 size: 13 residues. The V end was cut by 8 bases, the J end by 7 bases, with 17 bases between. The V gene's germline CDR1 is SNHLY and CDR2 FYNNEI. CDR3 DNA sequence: TGTGCCAGCGAGTGGGGGGAGACCTTTGAAGCTTTCTTT. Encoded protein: CASEWGETFEAFF. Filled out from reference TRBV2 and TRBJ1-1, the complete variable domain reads EPEVTQTPSHQVTQMGQEVILRCVPISNHLYFYWYRQILGQKVEFLVSFYNNEISEKSEIFDDQFSVERPDGSNFTLKIRSTKLEDSAMYFCASEWGETFEAFFGQGTRLTVV.

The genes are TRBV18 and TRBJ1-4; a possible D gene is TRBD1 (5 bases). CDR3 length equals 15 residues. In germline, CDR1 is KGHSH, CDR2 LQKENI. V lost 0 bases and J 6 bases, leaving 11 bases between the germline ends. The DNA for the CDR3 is TGTGCCAGCTCACCACCGGGAGCGGGGGATGAAAAACTGTTTTTT. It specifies CASSPPGAGDEKLFF.